This T cell receptor (beta chain) was sequenced during a study of blood T cells in healthy people across ages. Sample-barcoded 5' priming and a J-beta primer mix drove a second PCR of roughly 6 to 12 cycles. One entry per CDR3 protein results from TCRdb running MiXCR on the 5' RACE reads. The sample lists 800,000 to 950,000 distinct CDR3 sequences; roughly 50% were seen once. The CDR3 extends over 17 amino acids. The V and J ends lost 0 bases and 8 bases, in that order; junction bases with no gene match: 15. CDR1 is DFQATT and CDR2 is SNEGSKA in the germline V gene (reference sequence). Sequencing was done on a sample of blood. V is TRBV20-1 and J is TRBJ2-1; 8 bases align to TRBD2. The receptor comes from a man younger than 40 in good health. The DNA for the CDR3 is TGCAGTGCTAGAGATTTAGGGGGACTAGGGGTAGCCGATGAGCAGTTCTTC. It specifies CSARDLGGLGVADEQFF.